The text below deals with one T cell receptor (beta chain). Its target is not known. The entry originates in a study of blood T cells in healthy people across ages. General observations from the study: Long-lived donors had more naive CD4+ cells and higher diversity than aged donors.

Germline V gene data show CDR1 as MGHRA and CDR2 as YSYEKL. V lost 3 bases to trimming and J lost 0 bases, with 14 bases between them. CDR3 length: 16 amino acids. A J-beta primer mix and a sample-barcoded 5' primer were used in a second PCR of roughly 7 to 12 cycles. TCRdb redid the calling of the 5' RACE reads with MiXCR, one entry per CDR3 protein. The table shows roughly 1.6 million distinct CDR3 sequences, with roughly a third occurring only once. This receptor was taken from a woman in her twenties or thirties in good health. The V gene is TRBV4-1, the J gene TRBJ1-2, with TRBD1 as a possible D gene (5 bases). Input material: blood. CDR3 sequence (DNA): TGCGCCAGCAGCCAGGGGCGGACGCGTGCTAACTATGGCTACACCTTC. It translates to CASSQGRTRANYGYTF.